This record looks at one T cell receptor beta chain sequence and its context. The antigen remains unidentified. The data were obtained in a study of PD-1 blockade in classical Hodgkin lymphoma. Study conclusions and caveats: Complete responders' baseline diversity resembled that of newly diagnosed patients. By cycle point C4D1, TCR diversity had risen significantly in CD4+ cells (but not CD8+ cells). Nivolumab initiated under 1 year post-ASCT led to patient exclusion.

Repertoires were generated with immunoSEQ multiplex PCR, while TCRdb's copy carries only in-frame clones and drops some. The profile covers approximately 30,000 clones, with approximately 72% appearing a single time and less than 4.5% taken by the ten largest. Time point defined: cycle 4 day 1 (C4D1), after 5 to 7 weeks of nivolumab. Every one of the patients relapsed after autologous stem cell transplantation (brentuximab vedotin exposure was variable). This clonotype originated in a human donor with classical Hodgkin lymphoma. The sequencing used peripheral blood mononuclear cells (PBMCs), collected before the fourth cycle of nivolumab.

CDR3 bases: TGTGCCAGCAGTGATGGGCTAGCGGGAGGGGGACACACCGGGGAGCTGTTTTTT. Protein product: CASSDGLAGGGHTGELFF. The rearrangement uses TRBV2 and TRBJ2-2; 12 bases fit TRBD2. The ends lost 3 bases at V and 3 bases at J; junction bases unmatched: 8. The CDR3 totals 18 residues. The germline V gene encodes CDR1 SNHLY and CDR2 FYNNEI.